The 17 T cell receptor beta chains reported below all come from one sample, sequenced in a study of radiotherapy plus CTLA-4 blockade in lung cancer. Measured with immunoSEQ multiplex PCR; TCRdb has only the in-frame clones, and not every one. There are about 87,000 clones in the sample; around nine tenths occur only once, and around 15% lies in the top ten. The material sequenced was peripheral blood, taken from a patient treated with radiotherapy plus ipilimumab. These receptors came from a human donor with non-small cell lung cancer that progressed on radiotherapy plus ipilimumab.

This clone was picked up a small number of times. The chain carries TRBV7-9 and TRBJ1-4; D might be TRBD1 (5 bases). The CDR3 is made up of 15 amino acids. V dropped 2 bases and J dropped 7 bases, with 14 bases sitting between them. Germline V CDR1 and CDR2: SEHNR, FQNEAQ (reference sequence). The chain's CDR3 is CASSLSGQGGEKLFF. Here the CDR3 DNA reads TGTGCCAGCAGCTTATCCGGGCAGGGAGGTGAAAAACTGTTTTTT. The whole variable domain, remainder taken from reference TRBV7-9 and TRBJ1-4, is DTGVSQNPRHKITKRGQNVTFRCDPISEHNRLYWYRQTLGQGPEFLTYFQNEAQLEKSRLLSDRFSAERPKGSFSTLEIQRTEQGDSAMYLCASSLSGQGGEKLFFGSGTQLSVL.

The chain links TRBV30 to TRBJ2-1; D not certain. Deletions cut 2 bases from V and 10 bases from J, with 21 bases between. The length of the CDR3 is 15 residues. From germline, CDR1 is GTSNPN and CDR2 SVGIG (reference sequence). This chain's CDR3 is CAWSPSPAPGREQFF. The CDR3 bases are TGTGCCTGGAGTCCATCTCCGGCCCCAGGTCGGGAGCAGTTCTTC.

The chain joins TRBV4-2 to TRBJ2-2; 8 bases line up with TRBD2. The germline V gene has CDR1 LGHNA and CDR2 YNFKEQ. The CDR3 consists of 17 residues. J gave up 5 bases and V 1 base, and 9 bases lay outside the gene matches. CDR3 coding DNA: TGTGCCAGCAGCCAAGCAATAGCGGGAAGAGGAACCGGGGAGCTGTTTTTT. Translation: CASSQAIAGRGTGELFF.

This sequence joins TRBV27 and TRBJ1-2; TRBD1 is a possible D gene (5 bases). The V end was cut by 6 bases, the J end by 8 bases, with 16 bases between. The V gene's germline CDR1 is MNHEY and CDR2 SMNVEV (reference sequence). CDR3 length: 13 residues. CDR3 sequence: CASRKDTGGGYTF. DNA of the CDR3: TGTGCCAGCAGGAAAGATACAGGTGGCGGCTACACCTTC.

The V and J genes are TRBV14 and TRBJ2-5, with 10 nucleotides matching TRBD1. Germline V gene lookup returns CDR1 SGHDN and CDR2 FVKESK. The J segment lost 5 bases and the V segment lost 6 bases, leaving 18 bases of the junction unmatched. The CDR3 spans 18 residues. The CDR3 bases are TGTGCCAGCAGGGCCGGGACAGGGGCCGCTAAATTTGAGGAGACCCAGTACTTC. Protein: CASRAGTGAAKFEETQYF.

Notes on this clone: Distinct nucleotide sequences in the sample also encode this CDR3. The genes are TRBV7-2 and TRBJ2-7; D gene uncertain. Germline V gene data show CDR1 as SGHTA and CDR2 as FQGNSA. V was cut by 4 bases and J by 2 bases, with 3 bases left in between. This CDR3 contains 11 residues. The DNA of the CDR3 is TGTGCCAGCAGCTCGGCCTACGAGCAGTACTTC. It is translated as CASSSAYEQYF.

V and J are TRBV2 and TRBJ2-7, with 7 bases that match TRBD1. The V segment lost 5 bases and the J segment 0 bases; nucleotides outside the gene matches: 1. This CDR3 has 13 residues. Germline V gene lookup returns CDR1 SNHLY and CDR2 FYNNEI. The CDR3 reads CASSRQGSYEQYF. The DNA of the CDR3 is TGTGCCAGCAGTCGACAGGGCTCCTACGAGCAGTACTTC.

The rearrangement uses TRBV5-1 and TRBJ2-3; tentative D call: TRBD2 (5 bases). The CDR3 is made up of 14 amino acids. The germline CDR1 and CDR2 sequences are SGHRS and YFSETQ. Trimming cost V 0 bases and J 3 bases, with 8 bases left between them. This chain's CDR3 is CASSLEGGTDTQYF. DNA of the CDR3: TGCGCCAGCAGCTTGGAAGGCGGGACAGATACGCAGTATTTT.

The chain links TRBV4-2 to TRBJ2-7, with TRBD1 as a possible D gene (5 bases). The CDR3 length is 13 residues. V dropped 0 bases and J dropped 9 bases, with 12 bases sitting between them. Germline-derived CDR1 and CDR2 are LGHNA and YNFKEQ. CDR3 nucleotides: TGTGCCAGCAGCCAAGATCGTGCAGGGCTGCAGTACTTC. This gives the protein CASSQDRAGLQYF.

V gene TRBV11-1 combines with J gene TRBJ1-3; 7 bases fit TRBD1. This CDR3 has 14 residues. The germline V gene encodes CDR1 SGHAT and CDR2 FQDESV (reference sequence). V was clipped by 5 bases and J by 1 base; unmatched bases: 2. Written as DNA, the CDR3 is TGTGCCAGCAGCGTGACAGGGTCTGGAAACACCATATATTTT. It yields the protein CASSVTGSGNTIYF.

This chain connects TRBV30 to TRBJ2-7, with unresolved D. V gave up 0 bases and J gave up 3 bases, with 6 bases separating them. CDR3 length equals 12 residues. In germline, CDR1 is GTSNPN, CDR2 SVGIG (reference sequence). Here the CDR3 reads CAWSVSGYEQYF. CDR3 sequence (DNA): TGTGCCTGGAGTGTTAGTGGCTACGAGCAGTACTTC.

The chain links TRBV4-3 to TRBJ2-2; 9 positions agree with TRBD2. The V gene's germline CDR1 is LGHNA and CDR2 YSLEER. This CDR3 is 18 amino acids long. J gave up 4 bases and V 0 bases, and 9 bases lay outside the gene matches. The CDR3 reads CASSQELAGAQFTGELFF. The CDR3 DNA reads TGCGCCAGCAGCCAAGAACTAGCGGGCGCCCAGTTCACCGGGGAGCTGTTTTTT.

This chain joins TRBV10-3 and TRBJ1-5, with TRBD1 matching over 7 bases. In germline, CDR1 is ENHRY, CDR2 SYGVKD. Trimming cost V 0 bases and J 4 bases; bases outside gene matches: 9. CDR3 size: 17 residues. CDR3 sequence: CAISESGPGGGNQPQHF. CDR3 nucleotide sequence: TGTGCCATCAGTGAGTCGGGGCCAGGGGGTGGAAATCAGCCCCAGCATTTT.

The chain recombines TRBV4-2 with TRBJ2-1, with a tentative D call TRBD2 (7 bases). CDR3 length equals 15 residues. The germline V gene encodes CDR1 LGHNA and CDR2 YNFKEQ. V gave up 1 base and J gave up 5 bases, with 12 bases separating them. CDR3 protein: CASSQAGGVHNEQFF. The DNA of the CDR3 is TGTGCCAGCAGCCAAGCGGGGGGCGTTCACAATGAGCAGTTCTTC.

The V gene is TRBV18, the J gene TRBJ1-1; D call uncertain. Per germline, CDR1 KGHSH and CDR2 LQKENI. The CDR3 sequence is 16 residues long. Deletions cut 5 bases from V and 2 bases from J, with 18 bases between. As DNA, the CDR3 is TGTGCCAGCTCAAAGGCGGCAGGCCCAATTAACACTGAAGCTTTCTTT. Translating it yields CASSKAAGPINTEAFF.

V is TRBV29-1 and J is TRBJ1-2, with D unresolved. Germline V gene lookup returns CDR1 SQVTM and CDR2 ANQGSEA. The CDR3 spans 13 residues. The V end lost 2 bases, the J end lost 7 bases, and 14 bases lay between the germline ends. The CDR3 region is CSVETALEGGYTF. The CDR3, as DNA: TGCAGCGTTGAAACCGCGCTTGAGGGTGGCTACACCTTC.

This clone was observed a few times. The V and J genes are TRBV4-1 and TRBJ1-5; D gene ambiguous. Trimming removed 1 base at V and 2 bases at J, with 6 bases between. The CDR3 runs to 14 residues. CDR1 is MGHRA, CDR2 YSYEKL, per germline. CDR3 sequence (DNA): TGCGCCAGCAGCCAAGCAGGCCGCAATCAGCCCCAGCATTTT. Protein: CASSQAGRNQPQHF.